This is a list of T cell receptor beta chains from one sample in a study of T cells after yellow fever vaccination. TCRdb ran MiXCR on the 5' RACE reads and lists one entry per CDR3 protein. The sample contains more than 65,000 distinct CDR3 sequences, less than 15% of which appear only once. The sample in question was CD8+ T cells not binding an NS4B(214-222) dextramer, sorted from PBMCs, obtained approximately 22 days after the first yellow fever vaccination. Receptors were obtained from a man aged 18 to 35 who received the YFV17D yellow fever vaccine. Each CDR3 is given with its conserved first and last residue. Each record gives: J gene, D gene, clone size, V gene, CDR3 DNA, CDR3 protein. D genes are given only for firm matches. Size is stated for part of the rows, as once, few or many counts, or as a class when the clone is expanded.

TRBJ1-1	.	many	TRBV11-2	TGTGCCAGCAGTTCCGGAGGCGAAGCTTTCTTT	CASSSGGEAFF
TRBJ2-1	.	few	TRBV4-1	TGCGCCAGCAGCCAAGAGGGCATGTTGGGTGAGCAGTTCTTC	CASSQEGMLGEQFF
TRBJ1-6	.	few	TRBV5-1	TGCGCCAGCAGCTGGGACGGAGAAGACTCACCCCTCCACTTT	CASSWDGEDSPLHF
TRBJ2-2	TRBD1	.	TRBV9	TGTGCCAGCAGCGTAGATGGGACAGGGCTTTACACCGGGGAGCTGTTTTTT	CASSVDGTGLYTGELFF
TRBJ1-6	.	few	TRBV7-9	TGTGCCAGCAGCCCCCAAAGGACGGCCTCTCCCCTCCACTTT	CASSPQRTASPLHF
TRBJ1-2	TRBD1	few	TRBV4-1	TGCGCCAGCAGTAAGGGACAGCGCTCCGTAGGCTACACCTTC	CASSKGQRSVGYTF
TRBJ1-3	.	.	TRBV29-1	TGCAGCGTAGTAGCTGTGTCTGGAAACACCATATATTTT	CSVVAVSGNTIYF
TRBJ2-3	TRBD1	few	TRBV7-9	TGTGCCAGCAGCTTCCTAACTATGACAGGGAGAGGCACAGATACGCAGTATTTT	CASSFLTMTGRGTDTQYF
TRBJ2-7	TRBD2	.	TRBV11-2	TGTGCCAGCAGCCCGGGGGGAGCAGCCTACGAGCAGTACTTC	CASSPGGAAYEQYF
TRBJ1-1	TRBD1	few	TRBV10-3	TGTGCCATCAGGGTAGACAGGGGGCTATCTGAAGCTTTCTTT	CAIRVDRGLSEAFF
TRBJ2-5	.	few	TRBV4-3	TGCGCCAGCAGCCAAGTACTCTCAGAGACCCAGTACTTC	CASSQVLSETQYF
TRBJ2-6	.	.	TRBV6-4	TGTGCCAGCAGTGACTCGAAATCTGGGGCCAACGTCCTGACTTTC	CASSDSKSGANVLTF
TRBJ2-1	TRBD1	.	TRBV11-2	TGTGCCAGCAGCCGTGGGACAGGAGGCTATGAGCAGTTCTTC	CASSRGTGGYEQFF
TRBJ1-5	TRBD1	many	TRBV4-3	TGCGCCAGCAGCCACGGGACAGGGGGCAATCAGCCCCAGCATTTT	CASSHGTGGNQPQHF
TRBJ2-3	TRBD1	large	TRBV7-6	TGTGCCAGCAGCTTAGAAGGGGACAGGGGTTCAGATACGCAGTATTTT	CASSLEGDRGSDTQYF
TRBJ2-1	.	few	TRBV20-1	TGCAGTGCTAGAGGAACCCAACACAATGAGCAGTTCTTC	CSARGTQHNEQFF
TRBJ1-4	.	.	TRBV5-5	TGTGCCAGCAGGGACGGAGGTGAAAAACTGTTTTTT	CASRDGGEKLFF
TRBJ2-2	.	few	TRBV7-2	TGTGCCAGCAGCCCTAGGACATCGAACACCGGGGAGCTGTTTTTT	CASSPRTSNTGELFF
TRBJ2-3	.	.	TRBV29-1	TGCAGCGTTGAAGGGCCCGAGACAGATACGCAGTATTTT	CSVEGPETDTQYF
TRBJ2-5	.	few	TRBV5-1	TGCGCCAGCAGCTTGGCCAATTGGGTGGAGAGAGAGACCCAGTACTTC	CASSLANWVERETQYF
TRBJ2-1	TRBD2	few	TRBV20-1	TGCAGTGCCTCCGGGGGGTTGGGAAATGAGCAGTTCTTC	CSASGGLGNEQFF
TRBJ1-1	.	.	TRBV5-6	TGTGCCAGCAGCTTGGGCAGGGGATGGACTGAAGCTTTCTTT	CASSLGRGWTEAFF
TRBJ2-6	.	few	TRBV6-1	TGTGCCAGCAGTGTTGGGGGATCCGGGGCCAACGTCCTGACTTTC	CASSVGGSGANVLTF
TRBJ2-1	.	.	TRBV11-2	TGTGCCAGCAGCTTAGAGCAGGGGACTGTCCTCTCCTACAATGAGCAGTTCTTC	CASSLEQGTVLSYNEQFF
TRBJ2-5	.	few	TRBV12-3/TRBV12-4	TGTGCCAGCAGCCCGACTAGGCCCCAAGAGACCCAGTACTTC	CASSPTRPQETQYF
TRBJ2-3	.	.	TRBV5-4	TGTGCCAGCAGCTTGCGGCTAGCGCATAGCACAGATACGCAGTATTTT	CASSLRLAHSTDTQYF
TRBJ1-5	.	.	TRBV20-1	TGCAGTGCTAGAGAAGAGGGGGATATTAGCAATCAGCCCCAGCATTTT	CSAREEGDISNQPQHF
TRBJ1-3	TRBD1	few	TRBV9	TGTGCCAGCAGCGCACAGGGGACTCCTGGAAACACCATATATTTT	CASSAQGTPGNTIYF
TRBJ2-7	.	many	TRBV10-3	TGTGCCATCAGAGGTTCGGGGGGCAACTCCTACGAGCAGTACTTC	CAIRGSGGNSYEQYF
TRBJ2-7	.	few	TRBV12-3/TRBV12-4	TGTGCCAGCACCCTTGGGTACTCCTACGAGCAGTACTTC	CASTLGYSYEQYF
TRBJ2-2	TRBD2	.	TRBV6-5	TGTGCCAGCAGTTCGGTAGCGGGGGGCGCGGTCGGGGAGCTGTTTTTT	CASSSVAGGAVGELFF
TRBJ2-2	.	.	TRBV7-9	TGTGCCAGCAGCTTCAACATCGGGGAGCTGTTTTTT	CASSFNIGELFF
TRBJ2-1	TRBD2	few	TRBV5-1	TGCGCCAGCAGCTTGGTGGTAGCGGGGGTTTACAATGAGCAGTTCTTC	CASSLVVAGVYNEQFF
TRBJ2-7	.	few	TRBV4-3	TGCGCCAGCAGCCAAGTCTACCCGAGCTCCTACGAGCAGTACTTC	CASSQVYPSSYEQYF
TRBJ2-7	.	.	TRBV20-1	TGCAGTGCTAGAGATGGGACGGAGGCCTACGAGCAGTACTTC	CSARDGTEAYEQYF
TRBJ2-1	.	.	TRBV5-5	TGTGCCAGCAGCTTGATCGGTAGCTCCTACAATGAGCAGTTCTTC	CASSLIGSSYNEQFF
TRBJ1-1	.	.	TRBV5-5	TGTGCCAGCAGCTTGTACCCGGGTAGCACTGAAGCTTTCTTT	CASSLYPGSTEAFF
TRBJ2-5	.	many	TRBV15	TGTGCCACCAGCAGAGATCATGCCGAGCTTCAAGAGACCCAGTACTTC	CATSRDHAELQETQYF
TRBJ2-1	.	.	TRBV20-1	TGCAGTGCTAGAGATTCCTGGGGTAGCTCCTACAATGAGCAGTTCTTC	CSARDSWGSSYNEQFF
TRBJ2-1	TRBD2	.	TRBV7-9	TGTGCCAGCAGCTACCTAGCGGGGGGTAGTAATGAGCAGTTCTTC	CASSYLAGGSNEQFF
TRBJ1-2	.	few	TRBV5-5	TGTGCCAGCCGAATATCGACAGCACCGACTAACTATGGCTACACCTTC	CASRISTAPTNYGYTF
TRBJ2-3	TRBD1	.	TRBV12-3/TRBV12-4	TGTGCCAGCAGTCGGACAGGGGGCATGACAGATACGCAGTATTTT	CASSRTGGMTDTQYF
TRBJ1-5	.	.	TRBV28	TGTGCCAGCAGCCTTCAATTGGGTGCCCAGCATTTT	CASSLQLGAQHF
TRBJ1-1	TRBD1	.	TRBV5-1	TGCGCCAGCAGCTCGCCCCAGACAGGGGAGGGCACTGAAGCTTTCTTT	CASSSPQTGEGTEAFF
TRBJ2-5	.	few	TRBV12-3/TRBV12-4	TGTGCCAGCAGGACCGGGGGACCCCAAGAGACCCAGTACTTC	CASRTGGPQETQYF
TRBJ2-7	.	.	TRBV27	TGTGCCAGCAGACTGGCAGGAGAGCAGTACTTC	CASRLAGEQYF
TRBJ2-7	.	.	TRBV2	TGTGCCAGCAGTCAACCAGGTTCCTACGAGCAGTACTTC	CASSQPGSYEQYF
TRBJ1-1	TRBD1	.	TRBV5-1	TGCGCCAGCAGCTTCTGGGGACAGGGAAACACTGAAGCTTTCTTT	CASSFWGQGNTEAFF
TRBJ1-6	TRBD1	.	TRBV7-8	TGTGCCAGCAGCTTATCAGGGGGCGTGGGGAATTCACCCCTCCACTTT	CASSLSGGVGNSPLHF
TRBJ2-1	TRBD2	.	TRBV24-1	TGTGCCACCAGCCAAACGACTAGCGGGGGGTTGCTTATATACAATGAGCAGTTCTTC	CATSQTTSGGLLIYNEQFF
TRBJ1-5	.	.	TRBV7-2	TGTGCCAGCAGCCCGCTCGGGCAGCCCCAGCATTTT	CASSPLGQPQHF
TRBJ2-3	TRBD2	.	TRBV20-1	TGCAGTGCGGAAACTAGCGGGGGGGCCACAGATACGCAGTATTTT	CSAETSGGATDTQYF
TRBJ2-1	.	.	TRBV12-3/TRBV12-4	TGTGCCAGCAGTTTTCCCCCCAATGAGCAGTTCTTC	CASSFPPNEQFF